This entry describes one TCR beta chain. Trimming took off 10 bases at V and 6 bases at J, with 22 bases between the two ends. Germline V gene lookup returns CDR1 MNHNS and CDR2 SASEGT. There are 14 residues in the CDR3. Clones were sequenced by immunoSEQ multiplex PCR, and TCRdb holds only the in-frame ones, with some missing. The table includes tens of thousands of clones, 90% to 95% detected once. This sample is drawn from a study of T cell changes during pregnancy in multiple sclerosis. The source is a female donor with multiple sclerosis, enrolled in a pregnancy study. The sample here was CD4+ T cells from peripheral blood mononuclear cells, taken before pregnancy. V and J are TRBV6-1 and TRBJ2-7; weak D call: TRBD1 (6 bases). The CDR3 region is CAISPSVAGVEQYF. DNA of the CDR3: TGTGCCATCTCCCCGTCGGTAGCAGGGGTCGAGCAGTACTTC.